This TCR beta chain was documented in a study of blood T cells in healthy people across ages. Primed by a sample-barcoded 5' primer and a J-beta primer mix, a second PCR proceeded for about 6 to 11 cycles. A single record per CDR3 protein comes from TCRdb applying MiXCR to the 5' RACE reads. The sample has approximately 1.5 million distinct CDR3 sequences, approximately 39% seen once; the top ten hold about 3.8%. This clonotype was recorded many times. Every donor provided approximately 10 milliliters of peripheral blood. No fewer than 6 million PBMCs went into each sample. This sequence originates from a woman younger than 35 in good health. What was sequenced was blood.

The CDR3 nucleotides are TGCAGCGTGAATTTAGGAGGTGGCTACACCTTC. This encodes CSVNLGGGYTF. V usage is TRBV29-1 and J usage is TRBJ1-2; no definite D call. Germline assignment: CDR1 SQVTM and CDR2 ANQGSEA. The CDR3 is 11 amino acids. V was cut by 6 bases and J by 7 bases, with 12 bases left in between.